These 24 T cell receptor beta chains came from one sample sequenced in a study of cytomegalovirus exposure and HLA in healthy donors. In the PCR, 60 Vbeta and 13 Jbeta primers were used. Using immunoSEQ multiplex PCR, the repertoire was profiled, and TCRdb retains in-frame clones only, with some absent. The sample has approximately 150,000 clones, over 70% seen once. Sequencing was done on a sample of PBMCs. The origin of the receptors is a man in his fifties in good health and CMV-seropositive.

This chain connects TRBV7-4 to TRBJ1-5; TRBD1 might be the D (5 bases). The CDR3 loop spans 15 amino acids. Germline values: CDR1 SGHVT, CDR2 SQSDAQ. V was shortened by 5 bases and J by 2 bases, with 13 bases between the two germline ends. CDR3 bases: TGTGCCAGCAGCCCCCAGGGAGGACGCAATCAGCCCCAGCATTTT. This sequence encodes CASSPQGGRNQPQHF.

V usage is TRBV11-2 and J usage is TRBJ2-3, with TRBD2 as a possible D gene (5 bases). Trimming removed 0 bases at V and 2 bases at J, with 15 bases between. CDR3 length equals 17 residues. Germline lookup yields CDR1 SGHAT and CDR2 FQNNGV. The CDR3 spells CASSLDLLARPTDTQYF. CDR3 nucleotide sequence: TGTGCCAGCAGCTTAGATCTCCTAGCCAGGCCCACAGATACGCAGTATTTT.

The chain carries TRBV11-3 and TRBJ2-2; D unclear. The ends were cut back, 1 base at V and 5 bases at J, with 5 bases in the middle. Germline CDR1 and CDR2: SGHNT and YENEEA. CDR3 length equals 13 residues. The CDR3 DNA reads TGTGCCAGCAGCTTAGCGTCTACCGGGGAGCTGTTTTTT. The encoded protein is CASSLASTGELFF.

CDR3 nucleotides: TGTGCCAGCAGCCGTGGGACAGGGGTGACCATAGCCTACGAGCAGTACTTC. Protein product: CASSRGTGVTIAYEQYF. The chain couples TRBV25-1 to TRBJ2-7; 10 bases align to TRBD1. Trimming at V came to 6 bases and at J to 2 bases, leaving 13 bases not matched to a gene. The CDR3 length is 17 residues. Germline loops: CDR1 MGHDK, CDR2 SYGVNS.

This chain uses TRBV6-1 with TRBJ2-7; TRBD2 aligns across 10 bases. The CDR3 totals 13 residues. The ends lost 6 bases at V and 3 bases at J; junction bases unmatched: 2. Germline assignment: CDR1 MNHNS and CDR2 SASEGT. The CDR3 loop reads CASRSSGSYEQYF. CDR3 coding DNA: TGTGCCAGCAGATCTAGCGGGAGCTACGAGCAGTACTTC.

J is TRBJ2-3 and V is TRBV6-4, with 9 bases identical to TRBD2. The CDR3 is 15 amino acids. The germline CDR1 and CDR2 sequences are MRHNA and SNTAGT. Trimming removed 5 bases from V and 1 base from J; junction bases left unmatched: 4. CDR3 residues: CASSLTSGGTDTQYF. DNA of the CDR3: TGTGCCAGCAGTCTGACTAGCGGCGGCACAGATACGCAGTATTTT.

The chain links TRBV5-1 to TRBJ2-1; D gene unclear. Germline CDR1 SGHRS, CDR2 YFSETQ. The CDR3 sequence is 15 residues long. Trimming pared 5 bases from V and 2 bases from J, leaving 14 bases between. The CDR3 DNA reads TGCGCCAGCAGTCCGGATCCAGCGCCCTACAATGAGCAGTTCTTC. It yields the protein CASSPDPAPYNEQFF.

The chain combines TRBV4-1 with TRBJ2-5; D is undetermined. This CDR3 contains 14 residues. The germline V gene encodes CDR1 MGHRA and CDR2 YSYEKL. Between the trimmed V and J ends, which lost 4 bases and 5 bases, there was a span of 14 bases. The CDR3: CASSRGVTLETQYF. As DNA, the CDR3 is TGCGCCAGCAGCCGAGGCGTTACGTTGGAGACCCAGTACTTC.

The chain carries TRBV2 and TRBJ1-2, with TRBD1 matching over 8 bases. This CDR3 has 17 amino acids. V trimming: 1 base; J trimming: 6 bases; junction bases outside the gene matches: 13. Germline V gene lookup returns CDR1 SNHLY and CDR2 FYNNEI. CDR3 sequence reads: CASSEVLGRGPPDGYTF. In DNA, the CDR3 is TGTGCCAGCAGTGAAGTTCTGGGCAGGGGGCCCCCGGATGGCTACACCTTC.

The J gene is TRBJ1-5, the V gene TRBV28; 7 bases fit TRBD1. Germline V gives CDR1 MDHEN, CDR2 SYDVKM. The CDR3 runs 15 residues. Germline trimming cut 10 bases from V and 0 bases from J; bases unmatched to any gene: 9. The CDR3 reads CATQPGQYSNQPQHF. For the CDR3, the DNA is TGTGCCACACAGCCGGGACAGTATAGCAATCAGCCCCAGCATTTT.

The chain carries TRBV6-1 and TRBJ1-2; 7 bases fit TRBD1. Germline V gene lookup returns CDR1 MNHNS and CDR2 SASEGT. The V and J ends lost 3 bases and 4 bases, in that order; junction bases with no gene match: 11. The CDR3 sequence is 16 residues long. The CDR3 coding sequence is TGTGCCAGCAGTGACCTTCCGGGACAGCGATCCTATGGCTACACCTTC. Protein: CASSDLPGQRSYGYTF.

The CDR3 sequence is CASSPGGGSYNEQFF. The CDR3 region has the DNA TGCGCCAGCAGTCCGGGGGGCGGCTCCTACAATGAGCAGTTCTTC. V gene TRBV5-1 combines with J gene TRBJ2-1; D perhaps matches TRBD2 (7 bases). The CDR3 consists of 15 residues. CDR1 is SGHRS and CDR2 is YFSETQ in the germline V gene. Trimming took off 5 bases at V and 0 bases at J, with 12 bases between the two ends.

The chain couples TRBV11-1 to TRBJ1-1; D perhaps matches TRBD1 (5 bases). CDR3 length: 13 amino acids. V dropped 4 bases and J dropped 5 bases, with 11 bases sitting between them. Looked up from germline, CDR1 is SGHAT and CDR2 is FQDESV (reference sequence). The CDR3 DNA is TGTGCCAGCAGCTCGGACATAGGGACTGAAGCTTTCTTT. Translation: CASSSDIGTEAFF. The full variable domain, in which reference TRBV11-1 and TRBJ1-1 provide the parts outside the CDR3, is EAEVAQSPRYKITEKSQAVAFWCDPISGHATLYWYRQILGQGPELLVQFQDESVVDDSQLPKDRFSAERLKGVDSTLKIQPAELGDSAMYLCASSSDIGTEAFFGQGTRLTVV.

This chain joins TRBV9 and TRBJ1-2; 7 positions match TRBD1. Germline assignment: CDR1 SGDLS and CDR2 YYNGEE. CDR3 length equals 16 residues. The V segment lost 0 bases and the J segment 0 bases; nucleotides outside the gene matches: 5. CDR3 region: CASSVVQGRANYGYTF. The CDR3 nucleotides read TGTGCCAGCAGCGTAGTACAGGGGCGAGCTAACTATGGCTACACCTTC. Combining the CDR3 with reference TRBV9 and TRBJ1-2 gives the whole variable domain DSGVTQTPKHLITATGQRVTLRCSPRSGDLSVYWYQQSLDQGLQFLIQYYNGEERAKGNILERFSAQQFPDLHSELNLSSLELGDSALYFCASSVVQGRANYGYTFGSGTRLTVV.

The chain links TRBV6-5 to TRBJ2-3; possible D gene TRBD2, 5 bases. The V and J ends lost 2 bases and 7 bases respectively, with 13 bases between them. Germline assignment: CDR1 MNHEY and CDR2 SVGAGI. CDR3 length: 14 residues. CDR3 DNA: TGTGCCAGCAGTTACGGGGAAACGGGGAATACGCAGTATTTT. Translating gives CASSYGETGNTQYF.

The chain couples TRBV6-4 to TRBJ2-4; 7 nucleotides line up with TRBD1. Trimming removed 6 bases from V and 6 bases from J; junction bases left unmatched: 5. This CDR3 spans 13 amino acids. The V gene's germline CDR1 is MRHNA and CDR2 SNTAGT. This CDR3 reads CASRGHRGNIQYF. The CDR3 DNA reads TGTGCCAGCAGGGGACACAGGGGAAACATTCAGTACTTC.

This clone appeared a few times. The chain combines TRBV5-1 with TRBJ1-1; D unclear. Germline CDR1 is SGHRS and CDR2 is YFSETQ. The CDR3 is made up of 14 amino acids. Between the trimmed V and J ends, which lost 4 bases and 6 bases, there was a span of 16 bases. The CDR3 region has the DNA TGCGCCAGCAGCCCTGGAGAGGGTTTTCCTGAAGCTTTCTTT. This gives the protein CASSPGEGFPEAFF.

This clone has a handful of counts. V and J are TRBV6-4 and TRBJ2-3; D is perhaps TRBD1 (5 bases). CDR1 is MRHNA, CDR2 SNTAGT, per germline. V was cut by 0 bases and J by 2 bases, with 9 bases left in between. CDR3 length: 15 residues. The CDR3, as DNA: TGTGCCAGCAGTGACTCAATAGGGGCCACAGATACGCAGTATTTT. Protein product: CASSDSIGATDTQYF.

The chain combines TRBV30 with TRBJ2-5; D is unresolved. Trimming shortened V by 3 bases and J by 5 bases, and 7 bases separated the two germline ends. Germline V gene data show CDR1 as GTSNPN and CDR2 as SVGIG (reference sequence). This CDR3 contains 11 residues. CDR3 in amino acids: CAWRSPETQYF. The DNA for the CDR3 is TGTGCCTGGAGATCCCCGGAGACCCAGTACTTC.

This clone showed up just a few times. The rearrangement joins TRBV28 to TRBJ2-7; TRBD1 is a possible D gene (6 bases). Germline CDR1 reads MDHEN; CDR2 reads SYDVKM. The V and J ends lost 5 bases and 6 bases respectively, with 11 bases between them. The CDR3 loop spans 12 amino acids. The CDR3 DNA sequence: TGTGCCAGCAGTGCCGACAGGCGCGAGCAGTACTTC. Translating gives CASSADRREQYF.

V usage is TRBV11-1 and J usage is TRBJ2-3; TRBD1 might be the D (5 bases). V was cut by 5 bases and J by 1 base, with 10 bases left in between. Germline-derived CDR1 and CDR2 are SGHAT and FQDESV (reference sequence). The CDR3 extends over 14 amino acids. The CDR3 loop is CASSLQGGTDTQYF. The CDR3 DNA follows: TGTGCCAGCAGCCTCCAGGGTGGCACAGATACGCAGTATTTT. The full variable domain, in which reference TRBV11-1 and TRBJ2-3 provide the parts outside the CDR3, is EAEVAQSPRYKITEKSQAVAFWCDPISGHATLYWYRQILGQGPELLVQFQDESVVDDSQLPKDRFSAERLKGVDSTLKIQPAELGDSAMYLCASSLQGGTDTQYFGPGTRLTVL.

The V call is TRBV6-1, the J call TRBJ2-7, with unresolved D. This CDR3 has 13 amino acids. Per the germline V gene, CDR1 is MNHNS and CDR2 is SASEGT. V shed 2 bases and J shed 4 bases, with 9 bases lying between them. The CDR3 coding sequence is TGTGCCAGCAGTGAACCGTTTCTTTACGAGCAGTACTTC. Protein: CASSEPFLYEQYF.

The gene calls are TRBV28 and TRBJ1-2; D is ambiguous. The germline gives CDR1 MDHEN, CDR2 SYDVKM. This CDR3 contains 15 residues. With 6 bases removed from V and 4 bases from J, the gap between germline ends came to 18 bases. The CDR3 reads CASSPPDHGGYGYTF. Here the CDR3 DNA reads TGTGCCAGCAGCCCCCCGGACCATGGAGGCTATGGCTACACCTTC.

The rearrangement links TRBV28 to TRBJ1-5, with a tentative D call TRBD1 (5 bases). Germline V CDR1 and CDR2: MDHEN, SYDVKM. Trimming took 4 bases from V and 6 from J, leaving 19 bases between them. The CDR3 loop spans 16 amino acids. The CDR3 loop is CASSSQPWQGTQPQHF. DNA for the CDR3: TGTGCCAGCAGTTCCCAGCCTTGGCAGGGCACTCAGCCCCAGCATTTT.